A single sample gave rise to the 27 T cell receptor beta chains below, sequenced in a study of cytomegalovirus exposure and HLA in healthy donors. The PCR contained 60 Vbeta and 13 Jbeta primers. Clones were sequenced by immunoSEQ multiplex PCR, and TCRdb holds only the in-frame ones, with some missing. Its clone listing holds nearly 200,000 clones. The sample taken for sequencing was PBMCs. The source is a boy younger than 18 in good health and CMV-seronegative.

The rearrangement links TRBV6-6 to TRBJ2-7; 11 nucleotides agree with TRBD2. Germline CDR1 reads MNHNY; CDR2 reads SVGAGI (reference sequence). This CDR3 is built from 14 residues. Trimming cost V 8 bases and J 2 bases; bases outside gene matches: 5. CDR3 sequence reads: CASVPTSGAYEQYF. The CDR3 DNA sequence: TGTGCCAGCGTACCGACTAGCGGGGCCTACGAGCAGTACTTC.

CDR3 DNA sequence: TGTGCCAGCAGTGACCCGACGGACTCCTACGAGCAGTACTTC. Protein: CASSDPTDSYEQYF. The chain joins TRBV2 to TRBJ2-5; D gene uncertain. The DNA end is a closer match to TRBJ2-7, so the J assignment may be wrong. The length of the CDR3 is 14 residues. CDR1 is SNHLY and CDR2 is FYNNEI in the germline V gene.

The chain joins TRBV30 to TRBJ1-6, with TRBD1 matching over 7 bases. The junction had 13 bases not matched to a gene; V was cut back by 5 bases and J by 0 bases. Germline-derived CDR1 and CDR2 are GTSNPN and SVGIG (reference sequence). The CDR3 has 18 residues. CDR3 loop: CAWFQGDSVDSYNSPLHF. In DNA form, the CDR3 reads TGTGCCTGGTTTCAGGGGGATTCCGTGGACTCCTATAATTCACCCCTCCACTTT.

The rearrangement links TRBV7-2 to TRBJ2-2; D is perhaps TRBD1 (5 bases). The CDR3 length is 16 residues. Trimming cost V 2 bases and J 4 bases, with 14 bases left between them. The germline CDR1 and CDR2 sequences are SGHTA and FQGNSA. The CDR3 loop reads CASSLISAGITGELFF. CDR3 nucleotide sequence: TGTGCCAGCAGCTTAATTTCGGCAGGGATCACCGGGGAGCTGTTTTTT.

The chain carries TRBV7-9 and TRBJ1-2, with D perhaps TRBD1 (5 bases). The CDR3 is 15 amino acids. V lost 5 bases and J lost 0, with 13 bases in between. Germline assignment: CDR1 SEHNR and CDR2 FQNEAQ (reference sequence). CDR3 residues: CASSLDSGANYGYTF. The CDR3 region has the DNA TGTGCCAGCAGCCTCGACAGTGGGGCTAACTATGGCTACACCTTC.

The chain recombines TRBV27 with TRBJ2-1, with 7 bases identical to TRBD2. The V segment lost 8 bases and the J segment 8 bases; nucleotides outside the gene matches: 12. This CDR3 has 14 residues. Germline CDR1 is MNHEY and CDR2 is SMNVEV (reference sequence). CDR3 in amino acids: CASHGLDQGHEQFF. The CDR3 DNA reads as TGTGCCAGCCACGGACTAGATCAAGGCCATGAGCAGTTCTTC.

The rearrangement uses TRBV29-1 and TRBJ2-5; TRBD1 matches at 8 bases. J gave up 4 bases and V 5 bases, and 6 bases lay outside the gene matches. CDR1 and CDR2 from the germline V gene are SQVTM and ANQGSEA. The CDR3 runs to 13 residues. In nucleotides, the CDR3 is TGCAGCGTTTCCAGGGGGCGAGGAGAGACCCAGTACTTC. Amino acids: CSVSRGRGETQYF.

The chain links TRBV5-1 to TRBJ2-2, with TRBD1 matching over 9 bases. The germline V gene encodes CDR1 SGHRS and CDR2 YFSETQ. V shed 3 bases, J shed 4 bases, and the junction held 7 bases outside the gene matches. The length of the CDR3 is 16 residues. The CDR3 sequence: CASSSTGTGRTGELFF. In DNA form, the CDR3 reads TGCGCCAGCAGCTCAACCGGGACAGGGCGCACCGGGGAGCTGTTTTTT.

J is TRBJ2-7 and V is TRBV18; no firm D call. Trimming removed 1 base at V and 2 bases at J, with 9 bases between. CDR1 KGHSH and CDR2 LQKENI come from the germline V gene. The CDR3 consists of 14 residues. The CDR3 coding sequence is TGTGCCAGCTCACCACTTGCGTCGGCCTACGAGCAGTACTTC. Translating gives CASSPLASAYEQYF. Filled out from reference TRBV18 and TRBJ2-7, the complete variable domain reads NAGVMQNPRHLVRRRGQEARLRCSPMKGHSHVYWYRQLPEEGLKFMVYLQKENIIDESGMPKERFSAEFPKEGPSILRIQQVVRGDSAAYFCASSPLASAYEQYFGPGTRLTVT.

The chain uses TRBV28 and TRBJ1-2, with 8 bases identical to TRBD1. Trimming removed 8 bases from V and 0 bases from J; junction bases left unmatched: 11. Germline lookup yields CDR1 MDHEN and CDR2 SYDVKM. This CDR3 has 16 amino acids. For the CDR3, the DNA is TGTGCCAGCGTAATCGGGACAGGCTTAACTAACTATGGCTACACCTTC. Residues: CASVIGTGLTNYGYTF.

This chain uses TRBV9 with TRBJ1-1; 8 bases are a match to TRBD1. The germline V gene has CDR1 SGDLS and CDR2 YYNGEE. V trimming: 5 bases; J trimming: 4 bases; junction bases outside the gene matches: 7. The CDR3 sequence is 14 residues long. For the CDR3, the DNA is TGTGCCAGCAGATCAGGGACAGGTTCCACTGAAGCTTTCTTT. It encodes CASRSGTGSTEAFF.

The CDR3, as DNA: TGTGCCAGCAGCTTAGCGGGGTTGAGGGAGCAGTACTTC. This translates into CASSLAGLREQYF. The chain is built from TRBV11-2 and TRBJ2-7; D might be TRBD2 (5 bases). This CDR3 region has 13 residues. The germline V gene has CDR1 SGHAT and CDR2 FQNNGV. Trimming took off 1 base at V and 7 bases at J, with 11 bases between the two ends.

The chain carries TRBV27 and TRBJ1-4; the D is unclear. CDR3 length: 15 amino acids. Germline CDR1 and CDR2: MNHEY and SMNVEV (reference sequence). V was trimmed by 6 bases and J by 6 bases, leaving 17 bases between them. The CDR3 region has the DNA TGTGCCAGCAGCCGGGTCTACAAACTAGATGAAAAACTGTTTTTT. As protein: CASSRVYKLDEKLFF.

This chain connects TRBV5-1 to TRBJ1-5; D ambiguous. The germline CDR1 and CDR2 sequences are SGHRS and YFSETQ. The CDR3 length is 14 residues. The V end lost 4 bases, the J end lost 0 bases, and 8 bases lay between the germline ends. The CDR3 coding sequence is TGCGCCAGCAGCGTGGACGGTAGCAATCAGCCCCAGCATTTT. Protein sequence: CASSVDGSNQPQHF.

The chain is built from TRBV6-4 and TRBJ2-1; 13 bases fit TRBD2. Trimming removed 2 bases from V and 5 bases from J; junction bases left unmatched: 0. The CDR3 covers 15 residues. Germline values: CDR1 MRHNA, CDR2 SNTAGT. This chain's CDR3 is CASSDGTSGDNEQFF. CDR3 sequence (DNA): TGTGCCAGCAGTGACGGGACTAGCGGGGACAATGAGCAGTTCTTC.

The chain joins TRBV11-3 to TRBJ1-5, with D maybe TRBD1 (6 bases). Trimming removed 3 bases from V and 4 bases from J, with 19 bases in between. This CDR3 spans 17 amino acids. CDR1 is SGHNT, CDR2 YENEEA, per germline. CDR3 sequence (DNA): TGTGCCAGCAGCTTCTCTCTCCGTTGGGACACAAATCAGCCCCAGCATTTT. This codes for CASSFSLRWDTNQPQHF. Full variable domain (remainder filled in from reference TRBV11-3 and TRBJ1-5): EAGVVQSPRYKIIEKKQPVAFWCNPISGHNTLYWYLQNLGQGPELLIRYENEEAVDDSQLPKDRFSAERLKGVDSTLKIQPAELGDSAVYLCASSFSLRWDTNQPQHFGDGTRLSIL.

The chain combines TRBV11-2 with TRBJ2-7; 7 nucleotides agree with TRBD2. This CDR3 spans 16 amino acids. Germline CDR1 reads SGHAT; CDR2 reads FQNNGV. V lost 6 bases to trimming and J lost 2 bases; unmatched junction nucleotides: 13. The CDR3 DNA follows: TGTGCCAGCAGAATAGCCGGGGGGTCCGACCCCTACGAGCAGTACTTC. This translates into CASRIAGGSDPYEQYF.

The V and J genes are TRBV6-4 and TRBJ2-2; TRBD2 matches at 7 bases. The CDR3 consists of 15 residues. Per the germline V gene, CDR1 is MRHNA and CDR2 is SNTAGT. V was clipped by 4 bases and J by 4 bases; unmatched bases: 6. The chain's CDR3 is CASSAISGSTGELFF. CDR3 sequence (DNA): TGTGCCAGCAGTGCGATTAGCGGGTCCACCGGGGAGCTGTTTTTT.

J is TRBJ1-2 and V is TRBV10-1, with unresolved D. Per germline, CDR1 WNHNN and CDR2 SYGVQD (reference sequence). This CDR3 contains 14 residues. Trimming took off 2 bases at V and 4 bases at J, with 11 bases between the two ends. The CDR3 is CASSEGRIPYGYTF. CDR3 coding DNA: TGCGCCAGCAGTGAGGGCCGAATCCCCTATGGCTACACCTTC.

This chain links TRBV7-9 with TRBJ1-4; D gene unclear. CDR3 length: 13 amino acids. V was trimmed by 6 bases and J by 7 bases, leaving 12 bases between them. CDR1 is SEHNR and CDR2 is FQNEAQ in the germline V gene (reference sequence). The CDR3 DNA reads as TGTGCCAGCAGTCAACCCAAGCGTGAAAAACTGTTTTTT. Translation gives CASSQPKREKLFF.

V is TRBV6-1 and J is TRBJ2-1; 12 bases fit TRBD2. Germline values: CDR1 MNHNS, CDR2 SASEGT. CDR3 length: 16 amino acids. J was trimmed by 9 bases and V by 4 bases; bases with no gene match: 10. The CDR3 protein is CASSVSSGGAWAEQFF. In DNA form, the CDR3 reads TGTGCCAGCAGTGTCTCTAGCGGGGGGGCATGGGCTGAGCAGTTCTTC.

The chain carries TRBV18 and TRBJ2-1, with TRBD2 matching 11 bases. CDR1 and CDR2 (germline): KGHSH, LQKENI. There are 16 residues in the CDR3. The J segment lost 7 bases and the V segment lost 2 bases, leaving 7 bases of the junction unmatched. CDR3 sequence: CASSPISGGALNEQFF. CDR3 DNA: TGTGCCAGCTCACCAATTAGCGGGGGGGCCTTAAATGAGCAGTTCTTC. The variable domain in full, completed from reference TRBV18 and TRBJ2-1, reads NAGVMQNPRHLVRRRGQEARLRCSPMKGHSHVYWYRQLPEEGLKFMVYLQKENIIDESGMPKERFSAEFPKEGPSILRIQQVVRGDSAAYFCASSPISGGALNEQFFGPGTRLTVL.

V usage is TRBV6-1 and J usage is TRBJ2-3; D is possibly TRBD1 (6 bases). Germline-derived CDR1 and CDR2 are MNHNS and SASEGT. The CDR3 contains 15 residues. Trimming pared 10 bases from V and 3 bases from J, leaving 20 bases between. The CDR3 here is CATSLGGPGTDTQYF. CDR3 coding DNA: TGTGCCACCTCACTAGGGGGACCCGGGACAGATACGCAGTATTTT.

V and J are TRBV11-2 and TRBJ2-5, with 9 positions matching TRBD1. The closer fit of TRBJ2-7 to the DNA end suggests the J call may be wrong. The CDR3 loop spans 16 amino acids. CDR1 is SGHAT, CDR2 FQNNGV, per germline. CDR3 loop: CASSPLRGDRVGEQYF. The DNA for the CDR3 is TGTGCCAGCAGCCCGCTGAGGGGGGACAGGGTTGGCGAGCAGTACTTC.

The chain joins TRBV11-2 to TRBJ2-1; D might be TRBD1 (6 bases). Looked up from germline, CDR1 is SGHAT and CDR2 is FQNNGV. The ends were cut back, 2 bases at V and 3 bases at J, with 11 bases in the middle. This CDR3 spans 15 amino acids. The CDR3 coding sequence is TGTGCCAGCAGCTTAACAGGGTGGGGCTACAATGAGCAGTTCTTC. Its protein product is CASSLTGWGYNEQFF.

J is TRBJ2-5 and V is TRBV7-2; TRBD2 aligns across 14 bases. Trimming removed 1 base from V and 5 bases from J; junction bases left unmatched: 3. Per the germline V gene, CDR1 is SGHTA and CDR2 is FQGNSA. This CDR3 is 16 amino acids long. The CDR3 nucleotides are TGTGCCAGCAGCTTAGGACTAGCGGGGGGGCGGGAGACCCAGTACTTC. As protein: CASSLGLAGGRETQYF.

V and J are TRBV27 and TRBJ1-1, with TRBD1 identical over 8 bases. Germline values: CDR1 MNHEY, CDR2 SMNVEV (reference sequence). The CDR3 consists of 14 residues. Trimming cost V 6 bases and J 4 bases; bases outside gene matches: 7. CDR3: CASRRTGRGTEAFF. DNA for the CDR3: TGTGCCAGCAGGAGGACAGGGCGCGGCACTGAAGCTTTCTTT.